Listed here are 32 T cell receptor beta chains from one sample, sequenced in a study of identical twins. From the 5' RACE reads, TCRdb called clonotypes with MiXCR, one entry per CDR3 protein. The table includes 500,000 or so distinct CDR3 sequences, around 20% detected once. The same data also went into a second study, on T cells expressing NK-cell markers.

The specimen sequenced was CD4+ T cells sorted from blood. The receptors originated from a woman between 18 and 30 years old in good health.

The V gene is TRBV12-3 or TRBV12-4, the J gene TRBJ1-1, with a possible D match to TRBD1 (5 bases). The CDR3 spans 15 residues. The V gene lost 3 bases and the J gene lost 4 bases, with 15 bases spanning the gap. The CDR3 DNA follows: TGTGCCAGCAGTTTCGCTAGGACATTAGGCACTGAAGCTTTCTTT. Protein sequence: CASSFARTLGTEAFF.

This clonotype was seen repeatedly, ten times or more. The chain has TRBV12-3 or TRBV12-4 and TRBJ2-3; 7 bases agree with TRBD1. The CDR3 is 13 amino acids. V gave up 9 bases and J gave up 6 bases; unmatched junction bases: 9. DNA of the CDR3: TGTGCCAGTCTCCGACAGGGCGCGGATACGCAGTATTTT. This codes for CASLRQGADTQYF.

The rearrangement uses TRBV27 and TRBJ2-1; D is possibly TRBD2 (5 bases). The CDR3 runs to 12 residues. V gave up 6 bases and J gave up 8 bases, with 11 bases separating them. Germline V gene data show CDR1 as MNHEY and CDR2 as SMNVEV (reference sequence). CDR3 nucleotide sequence: TGTGCCAGCAGCTCGGGGAGCTATGAGCAGTTCTTC. The encoded protein is CASSSGSYEQFF.

This clonotype came up a few times. The chain is built from TRBV20-1 and TRBJ1-2; 9 positions match TRBD1. The trim removed 5 bases at V and 8 bases at J, leaving 15 bases unmatched. Germline V gene lookup returns CDR1 DFQATT and CDR2 SNEGSKA (reference sequence). The CDR3 extends over 15 amino acids. CDR3 nucleotide sequence: TGCAGTGCTGATTCCCGGGACAGGGTAATTGGCGGCTACACCTTC. Protein sequence: CSADSRDRVIGGYTF.

This clonotype was seen a few times. J is TRBJ2-7 and V is TRBV20-1; no firm D call. Trimming stripped 1 base from V and 0 bases from J, with 4 bases between. This CDR3 has 12 amino acids. From germline, CDR1 is DFQATT and CDR2 SNEGSKA (reference sequence). CDR3 protein: CSARGVSYEQYF. CDR3 sequence (DNA): TGCAGTGCTAGAGGGGTCTCCTACGAGCAGTACTTC.

This clonotype has only a few counts. The chain combines TRBV29-1 with TRBJ2-7; possible D gene TRBD2, 6 bases. CDR3 length: 13 amino acids. V was pared by 5 bases and J by 4 bases, with 15 bases between. In germline, CDR1 is SQVTM, CDR2 ANQGSEA. The CDR3: CSVLWGVSYEQYF. The DNA of the CDR3 is TGCAGCGTTTTGTGGGGGGTTTCGTACGAGCAGTACTTC.

The J gene is TRBJ2-2, the V gene TRBV5-1, with 7 positions matching TRBD1. From germline, CDR1 is SGHRS and CDR2 YFSETQ. The junction had 7 bases not matched to a gene; V was cut back by 7 bases and J by 7 bases. The CDR3 runs 13 residues. CDR3 loop: CASYGQDGGELFF. The CDR3 bases are TGCGCCAGCTACGGACAGGATGGCGGGGAGCTGTTTTTT.

This rearrangement joins TRBV29-1 to TRBJ2-1; tentative D call: TRBD1 (7 bases). CDR1 is SQVTM, CDR2 ANQGSEA, per germline. Trimming stripped 8 bases from V and 9 bases from J, with 17 bases between. The CDR3 length is 12 residues. The CDR3 DNA is TGCAGCTCCAGGGGGAGGCAGGGTGAGCAGTTCTTC. Amino acid sequence: CSSRGRQGEQFF.

The chain links TRBV7-2 to TRBJ2-7; the D gene is possibly TRBD1 (6 bases). Trimming removed 2 bases at V and 0 bases at J, with 11 bases between. The CDR3 runs 15 residues. Germline V CDR1 and CDR2: SGHTA, FQGNSA. This chain's CDR3 is CASSLRTESSYEQYF. CDR3 DNA sequence: TGTGCCAGCAGCTTAAGGACAGAGAGCTCCTACGAGCAGTACTTC.

This chain joins TRBV6-1 and TRBJ2-2; D might be TRBD2 (6 bases). The germline V gene encodes CDR1 MNHNS and CDR2 SASEGT. V shed 5 bases and J shed 5 bases, with 15 bases lying between them. The CDR3 totals 15 residues. The CDR3 spells CASSPPEGWTGELFF. In DNA form, the CDR3 reads TGTGCCAGCAGTCCCCCGGAGGGGTGGACCGGGGAGCTGTTTTTT.

This sequence joins TRBV7-9 and TRBJ2-6, with D uncertain. Looked up from germline, CDR1 is SEHNR and CDR2 is FQNEAQ (reference sequence). The CDR3 covers 16 residues. The V end lost 3 bases, the J end lost 0 bases, and 9 bases lay between the germline ends. CDR3 in DNA: TGTGCCAGCAGCTTGGAGCGCGTCTCTGGGGCCAACGTCCTGACTTTC. This translates into CASSLERVSGANVLTF.

J is TRBJ2-7 and V is TRBV5-1; D is undetermined. CDR1 is SGHRS and CDR2 is YFSETQ in the germline V gene. Trimming left V 1 base short and J 3 bases short, with 8 bases between. The CDR3 is 13 residues long. CDR3 coding DNA: TGCGCCAGCAGCTTGTTCGGCAGCTACGAGCAGTACTTC. Protein product: CASSLFGSYEQYF. Full variable domain (missing parts from reference TRBV5-1 and TRBJ2-7): KAGVTQTPRYLIKTRGQQVTLSCSPISGHRSVSWYQQTPGQGLQFLFEYFSETQRNKGNFPGRFSGRQFSNSRSEMNVSTLELGDSALYLCASSLFGSYEQYFGPGTRLTVT.

This clonotype was recorded a few times. This chain links TRBV12-3 or TRBV12-4 with TRBJ2-7; D gene uncertain. V lost 1 base, J lost 3 bases, and 13 bases lay in between. CDR3 length: 15 residues. The CDR3: CASSLEGGVHYEQYF. CDR3 DNA sequence: TGTGCCAGCAGTTTAGAGGGTGGGGTCCACTACGAGCAGTACTTC.

The gene calls are TRBV12-3 or TRBV12-4 and TRBJ1-1; D not certain. The CDR3 contains 14 residues. With 2 bases removed from V and 1 base from J, the gap between germline ends came to 8 bases. The CDR3 nucleotides are TGTGCCAGCAGTTTAAAGCACAGGAACACTGAAGCTTTCTTT. Its protein product is CASSLKHRNTEAFF.

Details on this clonotype: Because the CDR3's place on the DNA is in doubt, the DNA is left out and the CDR3 is given as listed by TCRdb. J is TRBJ2-6 and V is TRBV12-3 or TRBV12-4; the table's D call TRBD1 went unverified against the DNA. The CDR3 region is 16 residues in length, termini included. CDR3 amino acids: CASTFGPGTGANVLTF.

This chain links TRBV12-3 or TRBV12-4 with TRBJ2-3; 14 bases map to TRBD2. V lost 3 bases, J lost 9 bases, and 5 bases stayed unmatched. The CDR3 is 15 amino acids. The CDR3 loop is CASSLGTSGRVTQYF. Written as DNA, the CDR3 is TGTGCCAGCAGTTTGGGGACTAGCGGGAGAGTGACGCAGTATTTT.

This chain uses TRBV15 with TRBJ1-5, with TRBD1 matching 8 bases. CDR1 is LNHNV, CDR2 YYDKDF, per germline (reference sequence). There are 16 residues in the CDR3. V was clipped by 1 base and J by 7 bases; unmatched bases: 9. The CDR3, as DNA: TGTGCCACCAGCAGAGTGCAGGGGGCATCTGCGCAGCCCCAGCATTTT. It translates to CATSRVQGASAQPQHF.

This clonotype was counted only a few times. V is TRBV5-1 and J is TRBJ2-3; D unclear. The CDR3 loop spans 15 amino acids. Trimming left V 0 bases short and J 1 base short, with 9 bases between. The germline CDR1 and CDR2 sequences are SGHRS and YFSETQ. In DNA, the CDR3 is TGCGCCAGCAGCTTGGAGTTCGGAGGCACAGATACGCAGTATTTT. It specifies CASSLEFGGTDTQYF. Based on the CDR3 plus reference TRBV5-1 and TRBJ2-3, the full variable domain is KAGVTQTPRYLIKTRGQQVTLSCSPISGHRSVSWYQQTPGQGLQFLFEYFSETQRNKGNFPGRFSGRQFSNSRSEMNVSTLELGDSALYLCASSLEFGGTDTQYFGPGTRLTVL.

The V call is TRBV20-1, the J call TRBJ2-2; 7 bases fit TRBD1. V gave up 1 base and J gave up 1 base; unmatched junction bases: 9. Germline V CDR1 and CDR2: DFQATT, SNEGSKA (reference sequence). This CDR3 comprises 17 residues. The CDR3 spells CSARGRQGWGNTGELFF. The DNA for the CDR3 is TGCAGTGCTAGAGGCCGACAGGGCTGGGGGAACACCGGGGAGCTGTTTTTT.

This clonotype was seen a handful of times. This chain connects TRBV2 to TRBJ1-4; D is possibly TRBD1 (6 bases). Trimming removed 6 bases at V and 4 bases at J, with 12 bases between. The germline V gene encodes CDR1 SNHLY and CDR2 FYNNEI. This CDR3 spans 14 amino acids. CDR3 DNA sequence: TGTGCCAGCAGGGCGGACAGAGTTAATGAAAAACTGTTTTTT. Translated, it gives CASRADRVNEKLFF.

The V call is TRBV20-1, the J call TRBJ2-5; TRBD1 agrees at 7 bases. CDR3 length equals 15 residues. Germline V gene data show CDR1 as DFQATT and CDR2 as SNEGSKA (reference sequence). The ends lost 0 bases at V and 3 bases at J; junction bases unmatched: 7. CDR3 in DNA: TGCAGTGCTAGAGATCTTAGGACAGGCGAAGAGACCCAGTACTTC. As protein: CSARDLRTGEETQYF.

This clonotype was seen a few times. The CDR3, as DNA: TGTGCCAGCAGTGCCCGGGCGGGTTGGGAGAATGAGCAGTTCTTC. It is translated as CASSARAGWENEQFF. The rearrangement joins TRBV6-4 to TRBJ2-1; D might be TRBD2 (5 bases). Trimming removed 4 bases at V and 7 bases at J, with 17 bases between. The germline V gene encodes CDR1 MRHNA and CDR2 SNTAGT. The CDR3 spans 15 residues.

A few counts support this clonotype. This chain uses TRBV12-3 or TRBV12-4 with TRBJ2-5; D uncertain. The CDR3 sequence is 14 residues long. Trimming removed 6 bases at V and 2 bases at J, with 13 bases between. This CDR3 is CASRLLGAQETQYF. As DNA, the CDR3 is TGTGCCAGCAGACTCCTGGGCGCGCAAGAGACCCAGTACTTC.

A few counts support this clonotype. V usage is TRBV2 and J usage is TRBJ1-2, with a possible D match to TRBD1 (6 bases). Trimming pared 6 bases from V and 5 bases from J, leaving 13 bases between. Germline V gene data show CDR1 as SNHLY and CDR2 as FYNNEI. This CDR3 region has 13 residues. The CDR3 region has the DNA TGTGCCAGCAGGAGGACAGACGTATATGGCTACACCTTC. Protein: CASRRTDVYGYTF.

Only a few counts were recorded for this clonotype. The chain employs TRBV6-2 or TRBV6-3 and TRBJ1-5; D gene uncertain. In germline, CDR1 is MNHEY, CDR2 SVGEGT. The CDR3 is 15 amino acids. Trimming left V 10 bases short and J 2 bases short, with 18 bases between. The CDR3 sequence: CATSLAAGGNQPQHF. DNA for the CDR3: TGTGCCACCTCTTTAGCGGCAGGAGGCAATCAGCCCCAGCATTTT.

V gene TRBV7-8 combines with J gene TRBJ1-6; 9 positions match TRBD1. Germline assignment: CDR1 SGHVS and CDR2 FQNEAQ. The CDR3 is 16 amino acids. The junction had 11 bases not matched to a gene; V was cut back by 5 bases and J by 9 bases. The CDR3 loop is CASSPSGTGFGSPLHF. In nucleotides, the CDR3 is TGTGCCAGCAGCCCATCCGGGACAGGGTTCGGTTCACCCCTCCACTTT.

The V call is TRBV5-6, the J call TRBJ2-2; TRBD2 might be the D (5 bases). Germline CDR1 is SGHDT and CDR2 is YYEEEE. This CDR3 contains 13 residues. V was trimmed by 8 bases and J by 4 bases, leaving 12 bases between them. The CDR3 DNA reads TGTGCCAGGAGCCGCGGGCCCACCGGGGAGCTGTTTTTT. This gives the protein CARSRGPTGELFF.

This chain links TRBV5-1 with TRBJ2-7; D is unresolved. Germline CDR1 SGHRS, CDR2 YFSETQ. Trimming took 0 bases from V and 5 from J, leaving 12 bases between them. The CDR3 is 14 amino acids. As DNA, the CDR3 is TGCGCCAGCAGCTTGGGGCTAGTTGGCGACGAGCAGTACTTC. It is translated as CASSLGLVGDEQYF.

This clonotype was observed a handful of times. The gene calls are TRBV5-1 and TRBJ2-2; maybe TRBD2 (5 bases). Germline loops: CDR1 SGHRS, CDR2 YFSETQ. The CDR3 is 13 amino acids. Trimming stripped 6 bases from V and 1 base from J, with 7 bases between. As DNA, the CDR3 is TGCGCCAGCAATCGGGGGAACACCGGGGAGCTGTTTTTT. As protein: CASNRGNTGELFF. The full variable domain, completed using reference TRBV5-1 and TRBJ2-2, is KAGVTQTPRYLIKTRGQQVTLSCSPISGHRSVSWYQQTPGQGLQFLFEYFSETQRNKGNFPGRFSGRQFSNSRSEMNVSTLELGDSALYLCASNRGNTGELFFGEGSRLTVL.

The chain uses TRBV6-1 and TRBJ1-2; 8 positions agree with TRBD1. The V segment lost 6 bases and the J segment 5 bases; nucleotides outside the gene matches: 11. The CDR3 sequence is 15 residues long. Germline V gives CDR1 MNHNS, CDR2 SASEGT. CDR3 coding DNA: TGTGCCAGCAGGGATCACCAGGGGGCTGGGTATGGCTACACCTTC. Amino acid sequence: CASRDHQGAGYGYTF.

This clonotype was detected ten times or more. V and J are TRBV20-1 and TRBJ2-3, with TRBD2 matching over 9 bases. J was trimmed by 1 base and V by 2 bases; bases with no gene match: 4. Germline lookup yields CDR1 DFQATT and CDR2 SNEGSKA (reference sequence). The CDR3 loop spans 15 amino acids. The CDR3 loop reads CSARFGGRGTDTQYF. In nucleotides, the CDR3 is TGCAGTGCTAGATTTGGCGGGAGGGGCACAGATACGCAGTATTTT.

V gene TRBV20-1 combines with J gene TRBJ2-7, with a possible D match to TRBD2 (6 bases). Per germline, CDR1 DFQATT and CDR2 SNEGSKA (reference sequence). The CDR3 totals 14 residues. V lost 3 bases and J lost 6, with 18 bases in between. CDR3 DNA sequence: TGCAGTGCTAGGGGCGCCATAACTAGCCCCGAGCAGTACTTC. This translates into CSARGAITSPEQYF.